The clone carrying this TCR beta chain was detected only a few times. Its antigen is unidentified. TCRdb called the reads again in MiXCR, with one record for every CDR3 protein. The data contain about 680,000 distinct CDR3 sequences, 20% to 25% of them seen just once; the ten biggest clones take up 8%. These data come from a study of T cell repertoires in cytomegalovirus infection. Whole-study results and caveats: Cumulative frequency of public TCR beta families picked out carriers of CMV plus the relevant HLA.

Germline values: CDR1 PRHDT, CDR2 FYEKMQ (reference sequence). With V trimmed by 0 bases and J by 8 bases, 1 base remained unmatched. This CDR3 spans 15 amino acids. The chain carries TRBV13 and TRBJ1-6, with 10 positions matching TRBD1. The sequence came from a human donor in good health (CMV status not recorded). Some clones in this sample may be carry-over from other donors' samples. Input material: CD8+ T cells from PBMCs. The CDR3 nucleotides are TGTGCCAGCAGCTTAGGGGGGACAGGGGATTCACCCCTCCACTTT. Encoded protein: CASSLGGTGDSPLHF.